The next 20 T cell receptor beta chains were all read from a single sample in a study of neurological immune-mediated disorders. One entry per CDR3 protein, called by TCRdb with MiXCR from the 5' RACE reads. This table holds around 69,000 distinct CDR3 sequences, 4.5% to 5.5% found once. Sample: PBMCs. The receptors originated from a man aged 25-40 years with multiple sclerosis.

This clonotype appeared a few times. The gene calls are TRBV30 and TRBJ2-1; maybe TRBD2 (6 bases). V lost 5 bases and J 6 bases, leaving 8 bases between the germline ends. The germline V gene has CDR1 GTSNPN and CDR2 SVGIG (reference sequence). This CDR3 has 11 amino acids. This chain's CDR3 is CAWAGGNEQFF. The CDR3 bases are TGTGCCTGGGCCGGGGGCAATGAGCAGTTCTTC.

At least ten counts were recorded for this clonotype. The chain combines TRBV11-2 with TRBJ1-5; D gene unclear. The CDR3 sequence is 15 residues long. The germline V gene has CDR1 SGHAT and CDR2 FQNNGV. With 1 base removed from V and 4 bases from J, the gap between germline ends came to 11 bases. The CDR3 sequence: CASSLVTGRNQPQHF. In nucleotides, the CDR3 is TGTGCCAGCAGCTTAGTTACCGGGAGGAATCAGCCCCAGCATTTT. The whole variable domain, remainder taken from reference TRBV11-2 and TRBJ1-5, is EAGVAQSPRYKIIEKRQSVAFWCNPISGHATLYWYQQILGQGPKLLIQFQNNGVVDDSQLPKDRFSAERLKGVDSTLKIQPAKLEDSAVYLCASSLVTGRNQPQHFGDGTRLSIL.

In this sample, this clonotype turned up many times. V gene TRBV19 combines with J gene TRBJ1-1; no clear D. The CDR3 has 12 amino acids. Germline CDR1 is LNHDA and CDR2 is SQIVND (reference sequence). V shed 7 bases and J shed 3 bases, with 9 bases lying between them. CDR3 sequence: CASTHWDTEAFF. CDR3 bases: TGTGCCAGTACCCATTGGGACACTGAAGCTTTCTTT.

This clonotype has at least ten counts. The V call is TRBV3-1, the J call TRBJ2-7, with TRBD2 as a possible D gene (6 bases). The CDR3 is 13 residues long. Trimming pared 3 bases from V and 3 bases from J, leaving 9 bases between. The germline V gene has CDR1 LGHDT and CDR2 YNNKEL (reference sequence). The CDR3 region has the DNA TGTGCCAGCAGCCAGGGACTTTTCTACGAGCAGTACGTC. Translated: CASSQGLFYEQYV.

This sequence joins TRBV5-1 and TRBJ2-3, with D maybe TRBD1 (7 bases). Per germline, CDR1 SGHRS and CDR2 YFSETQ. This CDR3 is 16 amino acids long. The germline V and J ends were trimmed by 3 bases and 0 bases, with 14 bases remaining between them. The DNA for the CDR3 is TGCGCCAGCAGCTCTCAGGGGGGCCTTAGCACAGATACGCAGTATTTT. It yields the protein CASSSQGGLSTDTQYF.

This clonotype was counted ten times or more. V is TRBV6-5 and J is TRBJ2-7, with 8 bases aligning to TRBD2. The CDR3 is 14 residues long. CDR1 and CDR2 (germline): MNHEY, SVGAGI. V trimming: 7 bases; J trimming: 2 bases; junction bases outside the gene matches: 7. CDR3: CASTRGGLAYEQYV. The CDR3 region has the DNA TGTGCCAGCACTCGCGGGGGGTTAGCCTACGAGCAGTACGTC.

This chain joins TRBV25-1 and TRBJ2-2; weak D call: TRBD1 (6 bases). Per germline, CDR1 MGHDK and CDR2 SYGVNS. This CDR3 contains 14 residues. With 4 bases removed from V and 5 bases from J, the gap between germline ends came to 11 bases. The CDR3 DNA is TGTGCCAGCAGTGTAATACAGGGTACCGGGGAGCTGTTTTTT. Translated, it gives CASSVIQGTGELFF.

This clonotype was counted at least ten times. CDR3 amino acids: CASSQVVGAAEGYTF. CDR3 nucleotides: TGCGCCAGCAGCCAAGTGGTCGGGGCCGCGGAAGGCTACACCTTC. V and J are TRBV4-1 and TRBJ1-2, with D perhaps TRBD1 (5 bases). Looked up from germline, CDR1 is MGHRA and CDR2 is YSYEKL. The CDR3 is 15 residues long. With 1 base removed from V and 8 bases from J, the gap between germline ends came to 17 bases.

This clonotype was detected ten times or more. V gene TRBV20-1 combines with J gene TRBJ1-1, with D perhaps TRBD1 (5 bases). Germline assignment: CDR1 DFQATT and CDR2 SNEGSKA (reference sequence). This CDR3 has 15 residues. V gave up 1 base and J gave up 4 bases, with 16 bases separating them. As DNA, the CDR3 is TGCAGTGCTAGAGCACCTGGGACCGCAGGCACTGAAGCTTTCTTT. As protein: CSARAPGTAGTEAFF.

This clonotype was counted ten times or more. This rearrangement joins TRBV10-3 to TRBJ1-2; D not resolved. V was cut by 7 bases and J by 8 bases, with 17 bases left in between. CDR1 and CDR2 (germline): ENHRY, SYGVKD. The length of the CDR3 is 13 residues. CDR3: CAITEEVPKGYTF. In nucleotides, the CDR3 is TGTGCCATCACCGAGGAAGTGCCCAAGGGCTACACCTTC.

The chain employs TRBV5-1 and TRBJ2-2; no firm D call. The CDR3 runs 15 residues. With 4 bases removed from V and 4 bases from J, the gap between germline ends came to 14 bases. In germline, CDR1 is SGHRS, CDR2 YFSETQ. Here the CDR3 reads CASSGRADGTGELFF. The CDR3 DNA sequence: TGCGCCAGCAGCGGACGCGCGGACGGCACCGGGGAGCTGTTTTTT.

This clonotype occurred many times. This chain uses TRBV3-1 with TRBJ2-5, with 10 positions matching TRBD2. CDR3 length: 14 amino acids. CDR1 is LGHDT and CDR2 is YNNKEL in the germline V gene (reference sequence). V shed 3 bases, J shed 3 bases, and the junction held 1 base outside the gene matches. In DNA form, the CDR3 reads TGTGCCAGCAGCCAGCTAGCGGGGGAAGAGACCCAGTACTTC. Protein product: CASSQLAGEETQYF.

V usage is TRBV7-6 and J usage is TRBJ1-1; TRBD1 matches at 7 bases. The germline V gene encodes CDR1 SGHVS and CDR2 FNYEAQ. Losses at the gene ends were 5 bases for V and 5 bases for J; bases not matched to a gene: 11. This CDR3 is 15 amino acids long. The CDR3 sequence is CASSPRTGMVTEAFF. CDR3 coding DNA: TGTGCCAGCAGCCCCCGGACAGGAATGGTAACTGAAGCTTTCTTT. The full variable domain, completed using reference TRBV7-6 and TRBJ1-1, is GAGVSQSPRYKVTKRGQDVALRCDPISGHVSLYWYRQALGQGPEFLTYFNYEAQQDKSGLPNDRFSAERPEGSISTLTIQRTEQRDSAMYRCASSPRTGMVTEAFFGQGTRLTVV.

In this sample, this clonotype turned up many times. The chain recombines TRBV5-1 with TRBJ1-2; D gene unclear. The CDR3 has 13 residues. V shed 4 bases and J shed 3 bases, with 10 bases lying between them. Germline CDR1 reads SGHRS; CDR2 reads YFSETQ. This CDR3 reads CASSDPPHYGYTF. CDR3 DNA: TGCGCCAGCAGCGACCCTCCGCACTATGGCTACACCTTC.

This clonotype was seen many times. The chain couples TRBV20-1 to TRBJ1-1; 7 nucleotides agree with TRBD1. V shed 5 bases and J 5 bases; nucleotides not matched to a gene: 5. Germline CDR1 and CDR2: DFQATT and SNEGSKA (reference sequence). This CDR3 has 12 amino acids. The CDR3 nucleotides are TGCAGTGCTGTGACAGGGTCGACTGAAGCTTTCTTT. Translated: CSAVTGSTEAFF.

CDR3 DNA: TGTGCCAGCTCGGCTACGGTCCGATATAATTCACCCCTCCACTTT. As protein: CASSATVRYNSPLHF. This sequence joins TRBV18 and TRBJ1-6; no definite D call. V was trimmed by 6 bases and J by 4 bases, leaving 13 bases between them. CDR1 is KGHSH, CDR2 LQKENI, per germline. This CDR3 is 15 amino acids long. Full variable domain (rest looked up from reference TRBV18 and TRBJ1-6): NAGVMQNPRHLVRRRGQEARLRCSPMKGHSHVYWYRQLPEEGLKFMVYLQKENIIDESGMPKERFSAEFPKEGPSILRIQQVVRGDSAAYFCASSATVRYNSPLHFGNGTRLTVT.

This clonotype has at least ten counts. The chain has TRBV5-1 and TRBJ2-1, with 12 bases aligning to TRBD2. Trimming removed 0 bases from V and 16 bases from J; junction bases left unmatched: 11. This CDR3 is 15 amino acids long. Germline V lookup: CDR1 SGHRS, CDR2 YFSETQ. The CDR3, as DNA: TGCGCCAGCAGCTTGGCTTTATCTAGCGGGGGGGCCGAATTCTTC. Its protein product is CASSLALSSGGAEFF.

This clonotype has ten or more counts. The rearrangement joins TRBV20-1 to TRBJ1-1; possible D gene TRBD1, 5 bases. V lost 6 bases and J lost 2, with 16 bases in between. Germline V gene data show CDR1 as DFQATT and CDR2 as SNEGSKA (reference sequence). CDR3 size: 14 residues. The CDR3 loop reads CSARVGAQNTEAFF. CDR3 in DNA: TGCAGTGCACGGGTAGGGGCGCAAAACACTGAAGCTTTCTTT.

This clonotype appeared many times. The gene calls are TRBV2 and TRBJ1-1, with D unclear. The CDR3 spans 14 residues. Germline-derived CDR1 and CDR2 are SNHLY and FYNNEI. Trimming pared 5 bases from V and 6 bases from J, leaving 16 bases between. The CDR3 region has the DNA TGTGCCAGCAGTCGCCCGGGCATGGGCCCTGAAGCTTTCTTT. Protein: CASSRPGMGPEAFF.

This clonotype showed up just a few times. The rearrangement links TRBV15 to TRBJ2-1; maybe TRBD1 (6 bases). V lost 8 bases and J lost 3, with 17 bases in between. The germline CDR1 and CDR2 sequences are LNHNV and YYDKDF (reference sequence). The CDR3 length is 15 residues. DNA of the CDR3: TGTGCCACCGGCAAAGACAGGAGATTCTACAATGAGCAGTTCTTC. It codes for CATGKDRRFYNEQFF.